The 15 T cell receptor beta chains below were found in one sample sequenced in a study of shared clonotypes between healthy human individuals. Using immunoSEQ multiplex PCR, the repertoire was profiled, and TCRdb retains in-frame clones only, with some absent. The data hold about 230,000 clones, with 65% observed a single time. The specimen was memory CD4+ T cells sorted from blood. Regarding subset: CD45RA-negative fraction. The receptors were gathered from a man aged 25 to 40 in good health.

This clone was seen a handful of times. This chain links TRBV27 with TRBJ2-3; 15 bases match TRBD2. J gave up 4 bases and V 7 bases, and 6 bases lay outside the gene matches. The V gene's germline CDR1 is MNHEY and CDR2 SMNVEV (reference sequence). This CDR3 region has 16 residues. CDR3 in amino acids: CASNRRTSGRADTQYF. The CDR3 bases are TGTGCCAGCAACCGTAGGACTAGCGGGAGGGCAGATACGCAGTATTTT.

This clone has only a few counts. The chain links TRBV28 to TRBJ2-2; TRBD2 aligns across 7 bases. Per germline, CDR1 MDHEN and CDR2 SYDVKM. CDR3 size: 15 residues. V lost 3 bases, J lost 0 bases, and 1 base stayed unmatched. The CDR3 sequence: CASSFGGTNTGELFF. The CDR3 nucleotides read TGTGCCAGCAGTTTCGGGGGGACGAACACCGGGGAGCTGTTTTTT.

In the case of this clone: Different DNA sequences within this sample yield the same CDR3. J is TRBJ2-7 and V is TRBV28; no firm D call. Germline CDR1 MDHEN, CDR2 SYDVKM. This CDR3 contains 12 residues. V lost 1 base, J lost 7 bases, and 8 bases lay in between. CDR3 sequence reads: CASSLYRREQYF. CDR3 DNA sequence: TGTGCCAGCAGTTTATACCGCCGGGAGCAGTACTTC.

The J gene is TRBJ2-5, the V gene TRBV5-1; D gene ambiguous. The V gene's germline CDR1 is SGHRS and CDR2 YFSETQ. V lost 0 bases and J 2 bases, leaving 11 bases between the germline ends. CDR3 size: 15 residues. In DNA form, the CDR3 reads TGCGCCAGCAGCTTGGGCAGGCCTTTTCAAGAGACCCAGTACTTC. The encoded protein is CASSLGRPFQETQYF.

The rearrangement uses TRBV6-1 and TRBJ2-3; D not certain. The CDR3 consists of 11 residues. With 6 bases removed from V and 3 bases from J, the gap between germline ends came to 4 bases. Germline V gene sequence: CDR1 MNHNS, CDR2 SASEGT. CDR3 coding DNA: TGTGCCAGCAGGCTAACAGATACGCAGTATTTT. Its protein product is CASRLTDTQYF.

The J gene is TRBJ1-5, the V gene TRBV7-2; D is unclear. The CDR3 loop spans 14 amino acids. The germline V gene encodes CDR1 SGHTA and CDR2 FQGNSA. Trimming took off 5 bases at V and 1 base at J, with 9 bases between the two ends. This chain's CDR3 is CASSLGVSNQPQHF. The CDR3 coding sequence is TGTGCCAGCAGCCTCGGAGTGAGCAATCAGCCCCAGCATTTT.

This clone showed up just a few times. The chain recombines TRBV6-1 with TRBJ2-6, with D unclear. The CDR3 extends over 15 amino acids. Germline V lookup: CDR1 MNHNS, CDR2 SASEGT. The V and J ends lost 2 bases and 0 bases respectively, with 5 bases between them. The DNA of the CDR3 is TGTGCCAGCAGTGAACGTGCCTCTGGGGCCAACGTCCTGACTTTC. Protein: CASSERASGANVLTF.

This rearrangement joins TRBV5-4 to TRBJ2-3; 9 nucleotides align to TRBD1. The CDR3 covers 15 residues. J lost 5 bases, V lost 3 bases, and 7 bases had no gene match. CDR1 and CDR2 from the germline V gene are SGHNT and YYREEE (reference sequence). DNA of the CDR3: TGTGCCAGCAGCTCTAACAGGGGGCGTGTAGATACGCAGTATTTT. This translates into CASSSNRGRVDTQYF.

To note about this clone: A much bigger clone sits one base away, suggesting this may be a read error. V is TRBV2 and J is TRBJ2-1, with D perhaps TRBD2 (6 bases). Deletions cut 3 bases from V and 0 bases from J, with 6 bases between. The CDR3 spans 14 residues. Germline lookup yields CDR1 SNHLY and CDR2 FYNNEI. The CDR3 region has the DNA TGTGCCAGCAGTGACGGGAGCTCCTACAATGAGCAGTTCTTC. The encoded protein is CASSDGSSYNEQFF.

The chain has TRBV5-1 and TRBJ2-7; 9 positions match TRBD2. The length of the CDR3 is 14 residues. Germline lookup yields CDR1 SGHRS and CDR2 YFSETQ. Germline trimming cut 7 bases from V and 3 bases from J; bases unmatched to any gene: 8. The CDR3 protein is CASSLAGEGYEQYF. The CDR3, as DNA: TGCGCCAGCTCCTTAGCGGGAGAAGGCTACGAGCAGTACTTC.

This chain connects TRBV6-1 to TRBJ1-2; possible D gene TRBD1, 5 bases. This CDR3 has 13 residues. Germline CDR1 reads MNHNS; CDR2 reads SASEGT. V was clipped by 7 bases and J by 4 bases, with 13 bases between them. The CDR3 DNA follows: TGTGCCAGCACGGAGGGCAGGGTCTATGGCTACACCTTC. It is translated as CASTEGRVYGYTF.

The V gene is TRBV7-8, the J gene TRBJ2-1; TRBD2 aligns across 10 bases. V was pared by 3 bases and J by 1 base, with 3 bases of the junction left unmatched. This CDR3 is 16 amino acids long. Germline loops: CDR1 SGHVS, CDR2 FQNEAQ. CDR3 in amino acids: CASSLTSGLSYNEQFF. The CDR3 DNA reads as TGTGCCAGCAGCTTGACTAGCGGGCTATCCTACAATGAGCAGTTCTTC.

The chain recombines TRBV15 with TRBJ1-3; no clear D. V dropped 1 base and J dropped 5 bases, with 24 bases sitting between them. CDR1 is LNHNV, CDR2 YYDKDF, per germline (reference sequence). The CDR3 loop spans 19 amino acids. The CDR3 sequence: CATSRGSISSRGSRNTIYF. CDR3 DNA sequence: TGTGCCACCAGCAGAGGTTCAATAAGTTCGCGGGGTTCGAGAAACACCATATATTTT.

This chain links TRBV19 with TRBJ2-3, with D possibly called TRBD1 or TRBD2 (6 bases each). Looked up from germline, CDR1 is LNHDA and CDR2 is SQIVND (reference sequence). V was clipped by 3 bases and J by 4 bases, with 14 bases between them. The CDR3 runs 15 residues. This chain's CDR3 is CASSMRAGEADTQYF. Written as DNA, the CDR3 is TGTGCCAGTAGTATGAGGGCAGGGGAGGCAGATACGCAGTATTTT.

The CDR3 protein is CASSVRGFTTNEKLFF. The CDR3 region has the DNA TGTGCCAGCAGTGTTAGGGGATTCACAACTAATGAAAAACTGTTTTTT. V usage is TRBV6-1 and J usage is TRBJ1-4; D might be TRBD1 (5 bases). There are 16 residues in the CDR3. The germline V gene encodes CDR1 MNHNS and CDR2 SASEGT. The V gene lost 4 bases and the J gene lost 0 bases, with 12 bases spanning the gap.